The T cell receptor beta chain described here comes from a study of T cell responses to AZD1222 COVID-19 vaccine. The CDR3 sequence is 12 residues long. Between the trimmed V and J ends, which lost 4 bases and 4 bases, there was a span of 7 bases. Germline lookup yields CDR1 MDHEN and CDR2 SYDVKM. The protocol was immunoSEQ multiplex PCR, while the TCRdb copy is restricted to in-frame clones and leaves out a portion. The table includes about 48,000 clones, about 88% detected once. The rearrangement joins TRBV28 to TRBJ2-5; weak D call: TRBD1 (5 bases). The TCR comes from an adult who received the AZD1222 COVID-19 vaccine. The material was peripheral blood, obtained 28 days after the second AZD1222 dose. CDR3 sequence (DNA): TGTGCCAGCAGTTCAGGGATAGAGACCCAGTACTTC. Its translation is CASSSGIETQYF.